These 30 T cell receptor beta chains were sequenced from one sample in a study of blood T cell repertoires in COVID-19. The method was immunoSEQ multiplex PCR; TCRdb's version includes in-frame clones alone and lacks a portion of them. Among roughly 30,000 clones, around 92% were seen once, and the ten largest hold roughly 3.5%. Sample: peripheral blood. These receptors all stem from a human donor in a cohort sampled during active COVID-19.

In nucleotides, the CDR3 is TGTGCCAGTAGTTCCCAGCGGGGACACGGCACAGATACGCAGTATTTT. Encoded protein: CASSSQRGHGTDTQYF. This chain joins TRBV19 and TRBJ2-3; possible D gene TRBD2, 7 bases. V was cut by 5 bases and J by 1 base, with 16 bases left in between. The CDR3 extends over 16 amino acids. Germline V lookup: CDR1 LNHDA, CDR2 SQIVND (reference sequence).

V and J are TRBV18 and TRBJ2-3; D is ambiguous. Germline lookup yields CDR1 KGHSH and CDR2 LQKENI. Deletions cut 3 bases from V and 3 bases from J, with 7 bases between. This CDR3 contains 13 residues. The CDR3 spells CASSPALTDTQYF. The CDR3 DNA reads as TGTGCCAGCTCACCGGCCTTAACAGATACGCAGTATTTT.

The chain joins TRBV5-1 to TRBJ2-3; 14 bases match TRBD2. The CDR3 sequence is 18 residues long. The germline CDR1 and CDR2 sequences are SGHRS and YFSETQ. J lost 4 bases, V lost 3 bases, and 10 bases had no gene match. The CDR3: CASSSGLAGVAEADTQYF. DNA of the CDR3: TGCGCCAGCAGCTCGGGACTAGCGGGGGTCGCCGAGGCAGATACGCAGTATTTT.

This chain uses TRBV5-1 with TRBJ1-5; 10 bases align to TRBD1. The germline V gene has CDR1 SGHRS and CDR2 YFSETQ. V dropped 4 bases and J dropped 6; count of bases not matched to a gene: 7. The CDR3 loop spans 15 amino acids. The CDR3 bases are TGCGCCAGCAGCCCGGGGACAGGGGTAGTTCAGCCCCAGCATTTT. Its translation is CASSPGTGVVQPQHF.

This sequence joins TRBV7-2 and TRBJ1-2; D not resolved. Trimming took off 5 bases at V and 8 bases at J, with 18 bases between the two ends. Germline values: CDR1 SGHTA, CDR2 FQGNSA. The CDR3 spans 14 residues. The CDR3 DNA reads TGTGCCAGCAGCACAGATGGCCCCCGTGTAGGCTACACCTTC. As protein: CASSTDGPRVGYTF.

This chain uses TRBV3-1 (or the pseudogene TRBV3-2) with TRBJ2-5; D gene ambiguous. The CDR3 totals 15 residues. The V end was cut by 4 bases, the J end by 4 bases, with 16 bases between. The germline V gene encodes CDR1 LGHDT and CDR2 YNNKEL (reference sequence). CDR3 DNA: TGTGCCAGCAGCCTCGGGTCGGGTAGAGGAGAGACCCAGTACTTC. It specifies CASSLGSGRGETQYF.

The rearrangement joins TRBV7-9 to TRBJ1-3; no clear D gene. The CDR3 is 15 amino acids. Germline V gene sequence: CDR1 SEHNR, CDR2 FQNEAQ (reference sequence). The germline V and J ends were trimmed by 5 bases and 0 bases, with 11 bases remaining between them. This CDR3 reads CASSPGRLSGNTIYF. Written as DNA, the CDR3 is TGTGCCAGCAGCCCCGGTCGCCTCTCTGGAAACACCATATATTTT.

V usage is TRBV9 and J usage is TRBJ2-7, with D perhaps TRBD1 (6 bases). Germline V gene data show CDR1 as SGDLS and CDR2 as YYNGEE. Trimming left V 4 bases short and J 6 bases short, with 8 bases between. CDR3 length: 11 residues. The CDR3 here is CASSPGVEQYF. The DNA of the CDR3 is TGTGCCAGCAGCCCAGGGGTCGAGCAGTACTTC.

The chain's CDR3 is CASSQGPGTAGLAGGGRDTQYF. The CDR3 nucleotides are TGTGCCAGCAGCCAAGGCCCTGGTACTGCGGGACTAGCGGGGGGCGGTCGGGATACGCAGTATTTT. The chain uses TRBV3-1 (or the pseudogene TRBV3-2) and TRBJ2-3; 15 nucleotides line up with TRBD2. This CDR3 contains 22 residues. Germline V gene lookup returns CDR1 LGHDT and CDR2 YNNKEL (reference sequence). With V trimmed by 1 base and J by 6 bases, 20 bases remained unmatched.

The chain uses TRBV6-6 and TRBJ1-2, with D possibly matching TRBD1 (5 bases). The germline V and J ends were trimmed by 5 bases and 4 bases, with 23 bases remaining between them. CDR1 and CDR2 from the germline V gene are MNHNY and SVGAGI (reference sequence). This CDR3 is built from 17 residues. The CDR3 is CASSPARQRAPRYGYTF. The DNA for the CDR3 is TGTGCCAGCAGTCCCGCCCGACAGCGGGCGCCCCGCTATGGCTACACCTTC.

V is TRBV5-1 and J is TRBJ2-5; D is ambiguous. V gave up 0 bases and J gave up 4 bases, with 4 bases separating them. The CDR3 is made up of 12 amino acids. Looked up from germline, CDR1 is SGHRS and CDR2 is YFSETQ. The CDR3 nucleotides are TGCGCCAGCAGCTTGGGGCCAGAGACCCAGTACTTC. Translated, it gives CASSLGPETQYF.

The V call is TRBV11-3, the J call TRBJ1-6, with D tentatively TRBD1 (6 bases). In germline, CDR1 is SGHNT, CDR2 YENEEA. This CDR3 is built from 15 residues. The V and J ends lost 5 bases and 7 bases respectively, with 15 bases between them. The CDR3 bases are TGTGCCAGCAGCCCTACAGGGACCTCCAATTCACCCCTCCACTTT. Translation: CASSPTGTSNSPLHF.

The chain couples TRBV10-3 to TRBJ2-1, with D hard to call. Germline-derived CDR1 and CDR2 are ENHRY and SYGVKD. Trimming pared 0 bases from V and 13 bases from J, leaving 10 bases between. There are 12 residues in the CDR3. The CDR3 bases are TGTGCCATCAGTGAGTCCGGTGGTGATCAGTTCTTC. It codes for CAISESGGDQFF.

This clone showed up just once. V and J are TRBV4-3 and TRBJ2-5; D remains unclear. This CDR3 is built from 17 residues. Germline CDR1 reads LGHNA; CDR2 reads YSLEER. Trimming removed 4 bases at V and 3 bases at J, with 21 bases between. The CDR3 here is CASSPLSGSIRKETQYF. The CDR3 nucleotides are TGCGCCAGCAGCCCTCTATCCGGGTCCATAAGGAAAGAGACCCAGTACTTC.

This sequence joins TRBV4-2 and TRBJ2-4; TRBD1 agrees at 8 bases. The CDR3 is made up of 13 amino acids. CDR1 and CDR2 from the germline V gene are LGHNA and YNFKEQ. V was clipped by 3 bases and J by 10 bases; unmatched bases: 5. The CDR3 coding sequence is TGTGCCAGCAGCCAGGACACAGGGGGGATTCAGTACTTC. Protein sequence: CASSQDTGGIQYF.

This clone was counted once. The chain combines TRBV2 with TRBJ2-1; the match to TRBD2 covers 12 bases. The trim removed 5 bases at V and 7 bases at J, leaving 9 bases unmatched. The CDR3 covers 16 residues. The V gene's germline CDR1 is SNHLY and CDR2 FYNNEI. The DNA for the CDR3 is TGTGCCAGCAGTCGGCTAGCGGGGGGGATGGGGAATGAGCAGTTCTTC. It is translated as CASSRLAGGMGNEQFF.

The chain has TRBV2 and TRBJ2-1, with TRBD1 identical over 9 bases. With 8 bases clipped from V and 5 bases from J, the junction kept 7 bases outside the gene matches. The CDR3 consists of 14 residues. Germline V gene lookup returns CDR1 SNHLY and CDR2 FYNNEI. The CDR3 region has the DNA TGTGCCAGCTTGTTACAGGGGGCACACAATGAGCAGTTCTTC. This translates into CASLLQGAHNEQFF.

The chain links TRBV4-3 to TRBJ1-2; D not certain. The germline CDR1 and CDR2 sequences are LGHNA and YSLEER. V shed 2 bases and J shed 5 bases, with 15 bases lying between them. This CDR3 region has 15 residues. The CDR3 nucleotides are TGCGCCAGCAGCCAATTAGAGGGAGGGCCTTATGGCTACACCTTC. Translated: CASSQLEGGPYGYTF.

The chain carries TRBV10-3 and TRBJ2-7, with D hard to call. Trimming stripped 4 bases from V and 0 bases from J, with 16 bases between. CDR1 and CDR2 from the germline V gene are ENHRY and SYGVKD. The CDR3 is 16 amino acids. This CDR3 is CAISGASGGSSYEQYF. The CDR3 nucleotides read TGTGCCATCAGTGGGGCTTCTGGTGGAAGCTCCTACGAGCAGTACTTC.

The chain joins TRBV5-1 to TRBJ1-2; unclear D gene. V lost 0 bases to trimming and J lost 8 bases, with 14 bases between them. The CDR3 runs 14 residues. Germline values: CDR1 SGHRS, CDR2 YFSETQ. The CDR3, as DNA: TGCGCCAGCAGCTTGGCCGGAGACCCTGGGGGCTACACCTTC. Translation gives CASSLAGDPGGYTF.

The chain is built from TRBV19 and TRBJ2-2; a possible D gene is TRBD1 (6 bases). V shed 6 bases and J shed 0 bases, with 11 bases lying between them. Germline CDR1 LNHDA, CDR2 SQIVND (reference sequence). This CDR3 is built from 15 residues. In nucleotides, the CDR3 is TGTGCCAGTAGCACGGGACAAACGAACACCGGGGAGCTGTTTTTT. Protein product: CASSTGQTNTGELFF.

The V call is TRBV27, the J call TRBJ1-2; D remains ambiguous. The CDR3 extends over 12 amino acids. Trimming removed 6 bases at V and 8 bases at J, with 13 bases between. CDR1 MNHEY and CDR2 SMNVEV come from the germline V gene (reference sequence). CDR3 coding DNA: TGTGCCAGCAGCCAAGCGGGGTTCGGCTACACCTTC. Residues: CASSQAGFGYTF.

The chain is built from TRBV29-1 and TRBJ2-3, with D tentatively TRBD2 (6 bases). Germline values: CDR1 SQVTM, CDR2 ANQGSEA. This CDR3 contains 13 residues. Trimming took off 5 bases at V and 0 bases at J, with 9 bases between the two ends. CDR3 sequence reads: CSVPSASTDTQYF. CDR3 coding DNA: TGCAGCGTTCCTAGCGCTAGCACAGATACGCAGTATTTT.

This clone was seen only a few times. CDR3 amino acids: CASSPRDRGYGYTF. Written as DNA, the CDR3 is TGTGCCAGCAGCCCCCGGGACAGGGGCTATGGCTACACCTTC. The rearrangement uses TRBV5-4 and TRBJ1-2, with 10 bases matching TRBD1. Germline CDR1 reads SGHNT; CDR2 reads YYREEE (reference sequence). Trimming removed 4 bases from V and 4 bases from J; junction bases left unmatched: 4. This CDR3 spans 14 amino acids.

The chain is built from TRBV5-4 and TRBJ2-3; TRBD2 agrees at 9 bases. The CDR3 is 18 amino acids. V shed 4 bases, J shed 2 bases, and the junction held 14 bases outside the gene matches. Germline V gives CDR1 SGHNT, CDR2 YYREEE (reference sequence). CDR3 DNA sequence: TGTGCCAGCAGCCTACTGGCCGGAGTAGCGGGGGACACAGATACGCAGTATTTT. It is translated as CASSLLAGVAGDTDTQYF.

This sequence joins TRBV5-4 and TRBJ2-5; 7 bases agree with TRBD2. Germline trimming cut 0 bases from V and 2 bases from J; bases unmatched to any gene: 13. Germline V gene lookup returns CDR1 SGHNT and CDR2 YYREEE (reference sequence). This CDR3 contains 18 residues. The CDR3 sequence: CASSLEPGSRGLQETQYF. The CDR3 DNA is TGTGCCAGCAGCTTGGAGCCCGGGTCGCGGGGGTTACAAGAGACCCAGTACTTC.

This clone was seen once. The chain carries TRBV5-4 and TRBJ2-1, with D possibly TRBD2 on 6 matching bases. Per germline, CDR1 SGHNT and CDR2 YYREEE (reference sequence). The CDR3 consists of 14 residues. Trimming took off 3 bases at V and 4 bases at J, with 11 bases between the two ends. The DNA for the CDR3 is TGTGCCAGCAGCTCGGGGGTTCTATACAATGAGCAGTTCTTC. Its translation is CASSSGVLYNEQFF.

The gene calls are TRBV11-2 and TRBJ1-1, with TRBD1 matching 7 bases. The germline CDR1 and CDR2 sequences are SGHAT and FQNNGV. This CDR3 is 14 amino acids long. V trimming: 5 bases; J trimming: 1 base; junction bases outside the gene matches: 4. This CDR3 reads CASSTRTGNTEAFF. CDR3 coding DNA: TGTGCCAGCAGCACCCGGACAGGGAACACTGAAGCTTTCTTT. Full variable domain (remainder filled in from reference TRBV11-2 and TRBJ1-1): EAGVAQSPRYKIIEKRQSVAFWCNPISGHATLYWYQQILGQGPKLLIQFQNNGVVDDSQLPKDRFSAERLKGVDSTLKIQPAKLEDSAVYLCASSTRTGNTEAFFGQGTRLTVV.

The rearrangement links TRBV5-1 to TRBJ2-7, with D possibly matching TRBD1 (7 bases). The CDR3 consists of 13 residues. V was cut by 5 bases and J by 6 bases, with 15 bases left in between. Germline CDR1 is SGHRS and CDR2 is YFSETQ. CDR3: CASSSGGKVEQYF. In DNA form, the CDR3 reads TGCGCCAGCAGTTCAGGGGGGAAGGTCGAGCAGTACTTC.

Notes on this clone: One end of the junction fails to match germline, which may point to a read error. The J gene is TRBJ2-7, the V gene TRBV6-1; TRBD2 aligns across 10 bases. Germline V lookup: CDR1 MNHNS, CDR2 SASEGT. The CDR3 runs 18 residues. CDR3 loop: CASREAGGPRVSSYEQYF. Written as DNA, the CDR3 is TGTGCCAGCAGAGAAGCGGGGGGGCCTCGGGTCTCCTCCTACGAGCAGTACTTC.